This entry lists 9 T cell receptor beta chains sequenced from one sample in a study of control samples from healthy donors and cancer patients. This table comes from immunoSEQ multiplex PCR, and its TCRdb copy is limited to in-frame clones, with some not included. The sample includes approximately 150,000 clones, about 91% of them seen just once. Sequencing input: blood. These receptors were collected from a man aged 30-40 years in good health.

The chain uses TRBV5-1 and TRBJ1-2; 7 bases are a match to TRBD1. V lost 0 bases and J lost 3; bases outside the gene matches: 5. CDR1 is SGHRS, CDR2 YFSETQ, per germline. The CDR3 is made up of 15 amino acids. The CDR3 region has the DNA TGCGCCAGCAGCTTGGAACGGGACAGAGACTATGGCTACACCTTC. As protein: CASSLERDRDYGYTF.

This clone was detected a few times. V usage is TRBV6-6 and J usage is TRBJ2-7; tentative D call: TRBD1 (5 bases). This CDR3 has 14 residues. The germline CDR1 and CDR2 sequences are MNHNY and SVGAGI (reference sequence). V lost 7 bases and J lost 1, with 14 bases in between. CDR3 amino acids: CASINHDSSYEQYF. The CDR3 DNA sequence: TGTGCCAGCATAAACCATGACAGTTCCTACGAGCAGTACTTC.

Worth noting for this clone: The junction and the germline gene differ at one end; a read error may be behind it. V and J are TRBV30 and TRBJ1-2; a possible D gene is TRBD1 (6 bases). The CDR3 length is 16 residues. CDR1 and CDR2 from the germline V gene are GTSNPN and SVGIG (reference sequence). CDR3 region: CAWRSRVQGPKYGYTF. CDR3 bases: TGTGCCTGGAGGTCACGGGTACAGGGCCCTAAGTATGGCTACACCTTC.

The chain is built from TRBV15 and TRBJ1-5; 8 bases are a match to TRBD1. The CDR3 length is 15 residues. V was clipped by 2 bases and J by 7 bases; unmatched bases: 7. From germline, CDR1 is LNHNV and CDR2 YYDKDF (reference sequence). CDR3 bases: TGTGCCACCAGCAGAACTGACAGGGGTGGACAGCCCCAGCATTTT. Its translation is CATSRTDRGGQPQHF.

The chain has TRBV19 and TRBJ2-1; 8 bases are shared with TRBD2. The trim removed 6 bases at V and 6 bases at J, leaving 7 bases unmatched. The length of the CDR3 is 14 residues. Germline CDR1 is LNHDA and CDR2 is SQIVND (reference sequence). CDR3 in DNA: TGTGCCAGTAGACCGGGACTAGGTCCCAATGAGCAGTTCTTC. Its translation is CASRPGLGPNEQFF. Variable domain in full (rest from reference TRBV19 and TRBJ2-1): DGGITQSPKYLFRKEGQNVTLSCEQNLNHDAMYWYRQDPGQGLRLIYYSQIVNDFQKGDIAEGYSVSREKKESFPLTVTSAQKNPTAFYLCASRPGLGPNEQFFGPGTRLTVL.

CDR3 amino acids: CASEVTNTGELFF. CDR3 nucleotides: TGTGCCAGCGAAGTCACGAACACCGGGGAGCTGTTTTTT. This rearrangement joins TRBV28 to TRBJ2-2; D gene ambiguous. V was pared by 8 bases and J by 0 bases, with 7 bases between. Germline CDR1 MDHEN, CDR2 SYDVKM. The CDR3 sequence is 13 residues long.

This chain links TRBV21-1 with TRBJ2-7; whether TRBD1, the table's D call, matches the DNA was not checked. TRBV21-1 represents a pseudogene. The CDR3 is 15 residues long. The CDR3 is CASSTPGHASNEQYF. CDR3 DNA sequence: TGTGCCAGCAGCACCCCGGGACACGCCTCCAACGAGCAGTACTTC.

V is TRBV2 and J is TRBJ2-2, with D perhaps matching TRBD1 (6 bases). The CDR3 contains 13 residues. CDR1 is SNHLY, CDR2 FYNNEI, per germline. Deletions cut 6 bases from V and 5 bases from J, with 10 bases between. CDR3 nucleotide sequence: TGTGCCAGCAGGAACAGGGATACCGGGGAGCTGTTTTTT. Translation gives CASRNRDTGELFF.

V and J are TRBV24-1 and TRBJ1-5, with D perhaps matching TRBD1 (5 bases). The germline V gene encodes CDR1 KGHDR and CDR2 SFDVKD. Trimming cost V 7 bases and J 7 bases, with 13 bases left between them. The CDR3 runs 13 residues. CDR3 coding DNA: TGTGCCACCAGCGGGGAAGGGGCGCAGCCCCAGCATTTT. Its translation is CATSGEGAQPQHF.